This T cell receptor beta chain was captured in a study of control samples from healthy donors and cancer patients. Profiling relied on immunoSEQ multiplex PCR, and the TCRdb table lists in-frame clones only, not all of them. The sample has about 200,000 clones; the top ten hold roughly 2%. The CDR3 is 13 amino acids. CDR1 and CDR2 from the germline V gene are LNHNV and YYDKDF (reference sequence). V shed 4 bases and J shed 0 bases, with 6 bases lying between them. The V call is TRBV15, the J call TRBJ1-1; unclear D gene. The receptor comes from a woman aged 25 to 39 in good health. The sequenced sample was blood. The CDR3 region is CATSTGMNTEAFF. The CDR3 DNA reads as TGTGCCACCAGCACGGGGATGAACACTGAAGCTTTCTTT. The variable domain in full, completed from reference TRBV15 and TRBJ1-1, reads DAMVIQNPRYQVTQFGKPVTLSCSQTLNHNVMYWYQQKSSQAPKLLFHYYDKDFNNEADTPDNFQSRRPNTSFCFLDIRSPGLGDTAMYLCATSTGMNTEAFFGQGTRLTVV.